This entry features one T cell receptor (beta chain) sequence. Construction of the TCRbeta library involved unique molecular identifiers. TCRdb re-analysed the PCR reads in MiXCR, keeping a single row per CDR3 protein. The table includes about 340,000 distinct CDR3 sequences, about 16% detected once. This record belongs to a study of T-cell reconstitution after alpha-beta-depleted transplantation in children. V lost 6 bases, J lost 9 bases, and 24 bases lay in between. Germline assignment: CDR1 MNHNS and CDR2 SASEGT. This CDR3 region has 17 residues. Material: PBMCs, mostly from graft donor cells, obtained 360 days after TCRalphabeta/CD19-depleted stem cell transplant. The chain joins TRBV6-1 to TRBJ1-6; a possible D gene is TRBD1 (6 bases). This clonotype was obtained from a male patient between 2 and 10 years old who had a stem cell transplant for acute lymphoblastic leukemia, so the T cells may come from the graft donor. In DNA, the CDR3 is TGTGCCAGCAGCCAGCCGGGGGCAGGGAGGTTCGCTTCACCCCTCCACTTT. Its translation: CASSQPGAGRFASPLHF.